Given below is one T cell receptor beta chain in context. The antigen is undetermined. At one end the junction does not follow the germline gene, possibly because of a read error. This sample is part of a study of tumor and adjacent non-tumor tissue in lung cancer. The study's findings and limits: TCR diversity was significantly greater in tumor than normal lung tissue.

This sample's RNA came from whole unsorted tissue. Germline CDR1 is SGHRS and CDR2 is YFSETQ. This CDR3 is built from 15 residues. TCRbeta libraries were built with three rounds of nested PCR, modified from ARM-PCR. Via MiXCR, TCRdb re-called the multiplex PCR reads, giving one row per CDR3 protein. The table includes over 100,000 distinct CDR3 sequences, 60% to 80% detected once. This chain uses TRBV5-1 with TRBJ2-1; no definite D call. This receptor was obtained from a woman aged 60 to 75 with non-small cell lung cancer. Source material: lung tumor tissue. The CDR3 nucleotides are TGCGCCAGCAGCCCTGAAATCGGCTCCTACAATGGGCAGTTCTTC. It yields the protein CASSPEIGSYNGQFF.